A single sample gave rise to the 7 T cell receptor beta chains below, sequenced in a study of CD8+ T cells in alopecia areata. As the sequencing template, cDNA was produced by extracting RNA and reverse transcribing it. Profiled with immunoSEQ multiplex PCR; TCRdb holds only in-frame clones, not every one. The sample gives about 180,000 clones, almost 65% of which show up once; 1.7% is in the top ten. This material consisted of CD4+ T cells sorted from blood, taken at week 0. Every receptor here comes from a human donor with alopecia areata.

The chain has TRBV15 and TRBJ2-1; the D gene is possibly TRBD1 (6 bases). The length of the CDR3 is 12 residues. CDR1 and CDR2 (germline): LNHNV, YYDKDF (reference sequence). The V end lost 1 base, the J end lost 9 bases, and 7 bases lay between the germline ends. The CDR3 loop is CATSRVGGEQFF. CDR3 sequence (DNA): TGTGCCACCAGCAGAGTAGGGGGTGAGCAGTTCTTC.

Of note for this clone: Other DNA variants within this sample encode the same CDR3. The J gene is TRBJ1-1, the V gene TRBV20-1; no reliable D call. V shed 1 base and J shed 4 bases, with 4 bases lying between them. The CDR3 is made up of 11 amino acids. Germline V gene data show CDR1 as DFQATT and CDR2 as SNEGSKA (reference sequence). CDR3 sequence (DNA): TGCAGTGCTAGAGGGGGCACTGAAGCTTTCTTT. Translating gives CSARGGTEAFF.

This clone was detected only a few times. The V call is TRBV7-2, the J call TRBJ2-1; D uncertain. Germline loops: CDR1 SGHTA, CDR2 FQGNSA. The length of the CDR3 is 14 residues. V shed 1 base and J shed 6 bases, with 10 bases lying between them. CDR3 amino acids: CASSLGWSTNEQFF. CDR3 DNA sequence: TGTGCCAGCAGCTTAGGGTGGTCAACCAATGAGCAGTTCTTC.

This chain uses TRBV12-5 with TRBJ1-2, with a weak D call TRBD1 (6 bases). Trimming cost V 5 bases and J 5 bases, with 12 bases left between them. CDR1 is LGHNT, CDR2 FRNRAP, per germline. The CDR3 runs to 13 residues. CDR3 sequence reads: CASGQGGSYGYTF. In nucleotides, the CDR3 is TGTGCTAGTGGTCAAGGGGGTAGTTATGGCTACACCTTC. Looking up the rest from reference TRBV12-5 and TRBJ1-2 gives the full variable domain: DARVTQTPRHKVTEMGQEVTMRCQPILGHNTVFWYRQTMMQGLELLAYFRNRAPLDDSGMPKDRFSAEMPDATLATLKIQPSEPRDSAVYFCASGQGGSYGYTFGSGTRLTVV.

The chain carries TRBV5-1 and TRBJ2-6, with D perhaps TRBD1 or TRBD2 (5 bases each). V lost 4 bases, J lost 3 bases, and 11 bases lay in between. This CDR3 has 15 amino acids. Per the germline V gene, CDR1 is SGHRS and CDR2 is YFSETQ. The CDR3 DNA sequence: TGCGCCAGCAGCGAGGGGTTCGGTGGGGCCAACGTCCTGACTTTC. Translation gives CASSEGFGGANVLTF.

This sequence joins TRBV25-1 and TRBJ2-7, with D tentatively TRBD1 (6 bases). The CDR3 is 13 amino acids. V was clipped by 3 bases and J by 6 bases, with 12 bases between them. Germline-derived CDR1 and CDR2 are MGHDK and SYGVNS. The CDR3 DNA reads TGTGCCAGCAGTGATGGGGGACATTTCGAGCAGTACTTC. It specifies CASSDGGHFEQYF.

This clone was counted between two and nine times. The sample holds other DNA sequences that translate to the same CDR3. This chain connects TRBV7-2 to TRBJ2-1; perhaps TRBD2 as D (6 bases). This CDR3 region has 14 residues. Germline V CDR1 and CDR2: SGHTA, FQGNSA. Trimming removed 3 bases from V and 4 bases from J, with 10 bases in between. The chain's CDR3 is CASSLGLAYNEQFF. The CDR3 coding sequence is TGTGCCAGCAGCTTGGGACTGGCTTACAATGAGCAGTTCTTC.